The 9 T cell receptor beta chains below were found in one sample sequenced in a study of blood T cell repertoires in COVID-19. Assay: immunoSEQ multiplex PCR; the TCRdb copy retains only in-frame clones and omits some. The table has about 140,000 clones, over 70% seen once; the top ten hold around 11%. The sample consisted of PBMCs or T cells enriched from blood (not recorded which). Receptor source: a man in his sixties who had recovered from COVID-19.

J is TRBJ2-5 and V is TRBV5-1, with D possibly TRBD2 on 5 matching bases. V shed 1 base and J shed 2 bases, with 15 bases lying between them. Germline CDR1 is SGHRS and CDR2 is YFSETQ. The length of the CDR3 is 16 residues. DNA of the CDR3: TGCGCCAGCAGCTTGCGTGTCGCGAGCGGACAAGAGACCCAGTACTTC. This sequence encodes CASSLRVASGQETQYF.

The chain carries TRBV28 and TRBJ2-5; 9 bases match TRBD1. V lost 11 bases to trimming and J lost 5 bases; unmatched junction nucleotides: 6. In germline, CDR1 is MDHEN, CDR2 SYDVKM. This CDR3 is 12 amino acids long. The chain's CDR3 is CAGRQGDETQYF. The CDR3 region has the DNA TGTGCCGGAAGACAGGGGGACGAGACCCAGTACTTC.

The chain links TRBV30 to TRBJ1-3; D is ambiguous. Germline V gene sequence: CDR1 GTSNPN, CDR2 SVGIG (reference sequence). The V and J ends lost 3 bases and 3 bases respectively, with 9 bases between them. CDR3 length: 13 amino acids. Written as DNA, the CDR3 is TGTGCCTGGAGCCCGCTAAGTGGAAACACCATATATTTT. Translation gives CAWSPLSGNTIYF.

The count of this clone is one. This chain links TRBV4-2 with TRBJ2-3; 7 bases align to TRBD2. This CDR3 contains 15 residues. Germline V lookup: CDR1 LGHNA, CDR2 YNFKEQ. With 4 bases clipped from V and 4 bases from J, the junction kept 8 bases outside the gene matches. The CDR3 region is CASSPAMGGADTQYF. CDR3 DNA sequence: TGTGCCAGCAGCCCTGCAATGGGAGGGGCAGATACGCAGTATTTT.

This rearrangement joins TRBV5-8 to TRBJ2-3; D remains unclear. CDR1 is SGHTS and CDR2 is YDEGEE in the germline V gene. Trimming took 4 bases from V and 2 from J, leaving 8 bases between them. The CDR3 sequence is 13 residues long. The CDR3 nucleotides are TGTGCCAGCAGCCTTAGCCCCACAGATACGCAGTATTTT. It encodes CASSLSPTDTQYF. Combining the CDR3 with reference TRBV5-8 and TRBJ2-3 gives the whole variable domain EAGVTQSPTHLIKTRGQQATLRCSPISGHTSVYWYQQALGLGLQFLLWYDEGEERNRGNFPPRFSGRQFPNYSSELNVNALELEDSALYLCASSLSPTDTQYFGPGTRLTVL.

This clone is a singleton in its sample. This chain connects TRBV6-5 to TRBJ2-1; D remains ambiguous. Germline values: CDR1 MNHEY, CDR2 SVGAGI. The CDR3 has 14 residues. Trimming pared 5 bases from V and 7 bases from J, leaving 15 bases between. The CDR3 DNA reads as TGTGCCAGCAGTCCCCGGGTCCCCGGGAATGAGCAGTTCTTC. Protein product: CASSPRVPGNEQFF.

The V and J genes are TRBV28 and TRBJ1-5, with D possibly TRBD1 on 5 matching bases. Per the germline V gene, CDR1 is MDHEN and CDR2 is SYDVKM. This CDR3 is built from 12 residues. The V gene lost 7 bases and the J gene lost 1 base, with 5 bases spanning the gap. The chain's CDR3 is CASTGSNQPQHF. CDR3 nucleotide sequence: TGTGCCAGCACAGGGAGCAATCAGCCCCAGCATTTT.

The chain combines TRBV5-1 with TRBJ2-7, with 8 bases that match TRBD1. V lost 6 bases, J lost 3 bases, and 5 bases stayed unmatched. Germline V gives CDR1 SGHRS, CDR2 YFSETQ. This CDR3 is built from 13 residues. CDR3 sequence: CASTLDRGYEQYF. In DNA, the CDR3 is TGCGCCAGCACCCTAGACAGGGGCTACGAGCAGTACTTC.

In DNA form, the CDR3 reads TGTGCCAGCTCCTACGCCCCGATGTATAACAGGGGGGGAAACACTGAAGCTTTCTTT. Amino acids: CASSYAPMYNRGGNTEAFF. The J gene is TRBJ1-1, the V gene TRBV18, with TRBD1 matching over 8 bases. CDR1 and CDR2 (germline): KGHSH, LQKENI. The V and J ends lost 6 bases and 2 bases, in that order; junction bases with no gene match: 20. The CDR3 has 19 amino acids. Looking up the rest from reference TRBV18 and TRBJ1-1 gives the full variable domain: NAGVMQNPRHLVRRRGQEARLRCSPMKGHSHVYWYRQLPEEGLKFMVYLQKENIIDESGMPKERFSAEFPKEGPSILRIQQVVRGDSAAYFCASSYAPMYNRGGNTEAFFGQGTRLTVV.